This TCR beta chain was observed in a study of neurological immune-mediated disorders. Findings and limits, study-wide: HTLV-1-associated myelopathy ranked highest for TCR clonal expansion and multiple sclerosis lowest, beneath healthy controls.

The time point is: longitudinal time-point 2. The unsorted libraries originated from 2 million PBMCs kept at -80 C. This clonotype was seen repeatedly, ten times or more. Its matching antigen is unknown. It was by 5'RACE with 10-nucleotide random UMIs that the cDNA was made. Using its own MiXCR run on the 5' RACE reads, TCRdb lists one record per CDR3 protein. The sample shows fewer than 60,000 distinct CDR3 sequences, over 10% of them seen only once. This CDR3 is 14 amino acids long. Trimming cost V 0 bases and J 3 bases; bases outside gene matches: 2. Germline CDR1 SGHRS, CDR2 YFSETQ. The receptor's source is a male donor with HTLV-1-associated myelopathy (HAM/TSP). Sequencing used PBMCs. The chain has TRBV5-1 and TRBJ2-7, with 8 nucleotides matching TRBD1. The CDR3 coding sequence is TGCGCCAGCAGCTTGGCCGGGACAGGCTACGAGCAGTACTTC. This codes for CASSLAGTGYEQYF.